This T cell receptor beta chain is from a study of cytomegalovirus exposure and HLA in healthy donors. With 60 Vbeta and 13 Jbeta primers, the PCR was carried out. In the original analysis: It was a later analysis that counted about 80 million unique TCR beta chains, of which roughly 10 million were shared. Profiled with immunoSEQ multiplex PCR; TCRdb holds only in-frame clones, not every one. The DNA gave D and trimming, while V, J and clone size come from that table. The top ten clones hold approximately 4% of a sample with about 130,000 clones, 80% of them seen once. Whole-study findings and limits: Reported results showed that the classifier diagnosed cytomegalovirus status with high specificity and sensitivity. In a later analysis, a missense DCLRE1C variant was linked to TCR beta V- and J-gene trimming.

Worth noting for this clone: What it recognizes is unknown.

In germline, CDR1 is MNHNY, CDR2 SVGAGI (reference sequence). This CDR3 has 15 residues. This receptor was obtained from a woman in her thirties or forties in good health and CMV-seronegative. V and J are TRBV6-6 and TRBJ2-5, with 8 bases fitting TRBD1. The closer fit of TRBJ2-7 to the DNA end suggests the J call may be wrong. The sequenced sample was PBMCs. The CDR3 spells CASRAGGAESYEQYF. CDR3 bases: TGTGCCAGCAGGGCAGGGGGCGCGGAATCCTACGAGCAGTACTTC.